These 16 T cell receptor beta chains were sequenced from one sample in a study of shared clonotypes between healthy human individuals. Repertoires were generated with immunoSEQ multiplex PCR, while TCRdb's copy carries only in-frame clones and drops some. The data contain millions of clones, roughly nine tenths of them singletons. Sequences were obtained from naive CD4+ T cells sorted from blood. The subset: CD45RA+ positively selected. The receptors stem from a man in his late teens or twenties in good health.

The chain combines TRBV7-6 with TRBJ1-1; no clear D. Trimming shortened V by 1 base and J by 1 base, and 7 bases separated the two germline ends. Germline V lookup: CDR1 SGHVS, CDR2 FNYEAQ. This CDR3 contains 14 residues. Written as DNA, the CDR3 is TGTGCCAGCAGCTTAGTCGACAAGAACACTGAAGCTTTCTTT. Translation gives CASSLVDKNTEAFF.

The chain links TRBV9 to TRBJ1-1; 7 bases are shared with TRBD1. The V gene end was trimmed by 4 bases and the J gene end by 2 bases; junction bases not matched to a gene: 11. In germline, CDR1 is SGDLS, CDR2 YYNGEE. The CDR3 extends over 16 amino acids. The CDR3 spells CASSPRTGKSNTEAFF. DNA for the CDR3: TGTGCCAGCAGCCCACGGACAGGAAAAAGTAACACTGAAGCTTTCTTT.

The chain joins TRBV10-3 to TRBJ1-2; 11 bases agree with TRBD1. Trimming took 6 bases from V and 9 from J; bases not matched to a gene: 9. The CDR3 runs to 14 residues. Germline V CDR1 and CDR2: ENHRY, SYGVKD. The CDR3 region is CAISADRGLDSYTF. The CDR3 coding sequence is TGTGCCATCAGCGCGGACAGGGGGCTCGATAGCTACACCTTC.

The chain links TRBV4-3 to TRBJ1-6; 9 nucleotides line up with TRBD1. Per the germline V gene, CDR1 is LGHNA and CDR2 is YSLEER. The CDR3 spans 15 residues. Trimming took 3 bases from V and 8 from J; bases not matched to a gene: 5. CDR3 DNA: TGCGCCAGCAGCCACGATGGGACAGGGTATTCACCCCTCCACTTT. Translation gives CASSHDGTGYSPLHF.

The chain employs TRBV19 and TRBJ2-7; D unclear. Per the germline V gene, CDR1 is LNHDA and CDR2 is SQIVND (reference sequence). V lost 5 bases and J 2 bases, leaving 7 bases between the germline ends. The CDR3 runs 12 residues. The CDR3 DNA reads TGTGCCAGTAGTCCCTCGGCCTACGAGCAGTACTTC. Protein: CASSPSAYEQYF.

V usage is TRBV5-1 and J usage is TRBJ2-7; 7 bases match TRBD1. The V and J ends lost 5 bases and 2 bases, in that order; junction bases with no gene match: 10. This CDR3 region has 15 residues. CDR1 and CDR2 from the germline V gene are SGHRS and YFSETQ. The CDR3 sequence: CASRSAGDRAYEQYF. Written as DNA, the CDR3 is TGCGCCAGCAGATCGGCCGGGGACAGAGCCTACGAGCAGTACTTC.

The chain is built from TRBV7-9 and TRBJ2-1; 9 nucleotides match TRBD1. CDR1 and CDR2 (germline): SEHNR, FQNEAQ (reference sequence). J lost 8 bases, V lost 4 bases, and 9 bases had no gene match. The CDR3 runs to 15 residues. The CDR3 loop is CASSWGQGSTDEQFF. The CDR3 DNA reads TGTGCCAGCAGCTGGGGACAGGGAAGTACGGATGAGCAGTTCTTC.

The chain is built from TRBV5-1 and TRBJ2-7; 7 bases agree with TRBD2. J gave up 7 bases and V 2 bases, and 9 bases lay outside the gene matches. The CDR3 is 14 residues long. Germline CDR1 reads SGHRS; CDR2 reads YFSETQ. The CDR3 bases are TGCGCCAGCAGCTTCCGAAGCGGGGAGTTGGAGCAGTACTTC. It is translated as CASSFRSGELEQYF.

The chain has TRBV5-1 and TRBJ2-7; D may be TRBD2 (7 bases). The V end was cut by 4 bases, the J end by 0 bases, with 17 bases between. Germline CDR1 reads SGHRS; CDR2 reads YFSETQ. This CDR3 is 16 amino acids long. CDR3 sequence: CASSIGTSGVSYEQYF. CDR3 bases: TGCGCCAGCAGCATTGGGACAAGCGGGGTCTCCTACGAGCAGTACTTC.

The rearrangement joins TRBV6-1 to TRBJ2-5, with D possibly TRBD1 on 6 matching bases. The V end was cut by 6 bases, the J end by 4 bases, with 15 bases between. This CDR3 spans 14 amino acids. Germline-derived CDR1 and CDR2 are MNHNS and SASEGT. CDR3 residues: CASRLTGLGETQYF. CDR3 in DNA: TGTGCCAGCAGACTTACAGGGTTGGGAGAGACCCAGTACTTC.

This rearrangement joins TRBV11-2 to TRBJ1-1; D remains ambiguous. Between the trimmed V and J ends, which lost 1 base and 2 bases, there was a span of 8 bases. There are 14 residues in the CDR3. Germline V CDR1 and CDR2: SGHAT, FQNNGV. The CDR3 loop reads CASSLVNGNTEAFF. The CDR3 DNA follows: TGTGCCAGCAGCTTAGTGAACGGTAACACTGAAGCTTTCTTT. The full variable domain, in which reference TRBV11-2 and TRBJ1-1 provide the parts outside the CDR3, is EAGVAQSPRYKIIEKRQSVAFWCNPISGHATLYWYQQILGQGPKLLIQFQNNGVVDDSQLPKDRFSAERLKGVDSTLKIQPAKLEDSAVYLCASSLVNGNTEAFFGQGTRLTVV.

The V call is TRBV6-5, the J call TRBJ1-4; 10 nucleotides align to TRBD1. CDR3 length equals 15 residues. In germline, CDR1 is MNHEY, CDR2 SVGAGI. V trimming: 2 bases; J trimming: 7 bases; junction bases outside the gene matches: 4. CDR3 nucleotides: TGTGCCAGCAGTTACGGGGGGACAGGGGTTGAAAAACTGTTTTTT. Amino acids: CASSYGGTGVEKLFF.

The J gene is TRBJ2-3, the V gene TRBV19, with 10 bases aligning to TRBD2. The CDR3 loop spans 15 amino acids. Trimming cost V 4 bases and J 5 bases; bases outside gene matches: 6. Germline V CDR1 and CDR2: LNHDA, SQIVND (reference sequence). The CDR3 reads CASSTQRGGQDTQYF. In DNA form, the CDR3 reads TGTGCCAGTAGTACCCAGCGGGGGGGCCAAGATACGCAGTATTTT.

The chain recombines TRBV15 with TRBJ1-4; no definite D call. Germline V gene data show CDR1 as LNHNV and CDR2 as YYDKDF (reference sequence). V was trimmed by 0 bases and J by 6 bases, leaving 8 bases between them. The CDR3 contains 14 residues. The CDR3 nucleotides are TGTGCCACCAGCAGAGATCCCGGGGATGAAAAACTGTTTTTT. This sequence encodes CATSRDPGDEKLFF. Drawing the rest from reference TRBV15 and TRBJ1-4, the complete variable domain is DAMVIQNPRYQVTQFGKPVTLSCSQTLNHNVMYWYQQKSSQAPKLLFHYYDKDFNNEADTPDNFQSRRPNTSFCFLDIRSPGLGDTAMYLCATSRDPGDEKLFFGSGTQLSVL.

V usage is TRBV14 and J usage is TRBJ2-7; the D gene is possibly TRBD1 (7 bases). CDR3 size: 15 residues. Trimming cost V 0 bases and J 3 bases, with 12 bases left between them. CDR1 and CDR2 from the germline V gene are SGHDN and FVKESK. CDR3 nucleotides: TGTGCCAGCAGCCAAGAGACAGGGAGGTACTACGAGCAGTACTTC. As protein: CASSQETGRYYEQYF.

This chain connects TRBV6-6 to TRBJ1-5, with D unclear. The CDR3 is 15 residues long. Trimming took off 0 bases at V and 6 bases at J, with 12 bases between the two ends. Germline V gene data show CDR1 as MNHNY and CDR2 as SVGAGI (reference sequence). The CDR3 region is CASSYSGSSFQPQHF. The CDR3 bases are TGTGCCAGCAGTTACTCTGGGAGTTCTTTTCAGCCCCAGCATTTT.